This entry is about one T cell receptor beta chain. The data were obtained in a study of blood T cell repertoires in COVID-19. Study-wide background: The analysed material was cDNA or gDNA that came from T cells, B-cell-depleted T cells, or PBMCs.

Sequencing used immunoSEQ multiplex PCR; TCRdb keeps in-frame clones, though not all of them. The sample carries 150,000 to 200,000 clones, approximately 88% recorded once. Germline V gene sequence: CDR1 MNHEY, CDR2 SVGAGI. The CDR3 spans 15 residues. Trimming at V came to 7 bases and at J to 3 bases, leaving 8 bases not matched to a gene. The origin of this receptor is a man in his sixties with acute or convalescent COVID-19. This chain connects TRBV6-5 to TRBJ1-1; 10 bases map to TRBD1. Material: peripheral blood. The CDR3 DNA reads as TGTGCCAGCAAGAGACAGGGGGCGCGGGACACTGAAGCTTTCTTT. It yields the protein CASKRQGARDTEAFF.